The sequence of this T cell receptor beta chain was determined in a study of cytomegalovirus exposure and HLA in healthy donors. Study in general: As an earlier analysis found, some 180 million T cells yielded about 120 million unique TCR beta sequences.

As for the donors, each was a healthy bone marrow donor. CDR1 MDHEN and CDR2 SYDVKM come from the germline V gene. The CDR3 extends over 14 amino acids. Trimming left V 3 bases short and J 9 bases short, with 15 bases between. Findings and limits, study-wide: A likely sequencing artifact accounted for one observed cluster of highly shared sequence variants. The study listed roughly 150 cytomegalovirus-associated TCR beta chains.

Both 60 Vbeta primers and 13 Jbeta primers went into the PCR. Here immunoSEQ multiplex PCR was the method, and the copy in TCRdb shows in-frame clones only, minus some. Among roughly 72,000 clones listed, roughly 74% were seen once. This clone was observed a single time. As yet, its antigen is unknown. This TCR derives from a human donor in good health. The specimen sequenced was PBMCs. The J gene is TRBJ2-1, the V gene TRBV28; the D gene is possibly TRBD1 (6 bases). CDR3 nucleotides: TGTGCCAGCAGTTTGCCCACAGGGTTTGCTGAGCAGTTCTTC. This translates into CASSLPTGFAEQFF.